Below are 24 T cell receptor beta chains sequenced from a single sample in a study of blood T cells in healthy people across ages. Together with a sample-barcoded 5' primer, a J-beta primer mix was included in a second PCR lasting about 6 to 11 cycles. In TCRdb, the 5' RACE reads were re-called with MiXCR into one record per CDR3 protein. This table has roughly 800,000 distinct CDR3 sequences, 20% to 25% appearing once. The data were also submitted as part of a second study, on T cells of mothers and their children.

Input material: blood. The origin of the receptors is a boy younger than 18 in good health.

The genes are TRBV5-1 and TRBJ2-1; TRBD2 agrees at 13 bases. CDR1 and CDR2 from the germline V gene are SGHRS and YFSETQ. Losses at the gene ends were 5 bases for V and 10 bases for J; bases not matched to a gene: 6. This CDR3 region has 14 residues. The CDR3 DNA is TGCGCCAGCAGGGGGACTAGCGGGGCTATGGAGCAGTTCTTC. Its protein is CASRGTSGAMEQFF.

This chain uses TRBV6-2 or TRBV6-3 with TRBJ2-3; TRBD2 is a possible D gene (6 bases). The CDR3 extends over 15 amino acids. V lost 0 bases to trimming and J lost 3 bases, with 10 bases between them. Germline lookup yields CDR1 MNHEY and CDR2 SVGEGT. CDR3 coding DNA: TGTGCCAGCAGTTACTCGGAGGGAGCAACAGATACGCAGTATTTT. Translating it yields CASSYSEGATDTQYF.

This rearrangement joins TRBV5-1 to TRBJ1-2; 8 bases fit TRBD1. J gave up 6 bases and V 1 base, and 11 bases lay outside the gene matches. The CDR3 contains 16 residues. CDR1 and CDR2 (germline): SGHRS, YFSETQ. Written as DNA, the CDR3 is TGCGCCAGCAGCTTGAGGGGCCGGACAGGGATGGATGGCTACACCTTC. Translation: CASSLRGRTGMDGYTF.

Concerning this clonotype: Germline is not matched at one junction end, which may reflect a read error. This sequence joins TRBV18 and TRBJ2-4; 7 bases match TRBD1. Looked up from germline, CDR1 is KGHSH and CDR2 is LQKENI. The CDR3 runs 12 residues. The CDR3 sequence is CASSPPGQSQYF. The DNA for the CDR3 is TGTGCCAGCTCGCCACCGGGACAGTCCCAGTACTTC.

The chain carries TRBV5-1 and TRBJ2-7; D may be TRBD2 (5 bases). The germline V and J ends were trimmed by 0 bases and 6 bases, with 13 bases remaining between them. Germline V lookup: CDR1 SGHRS, CDR2 YFSETQ. This CDR3 is built from 14 residues. CDR3 sequence (DNA): TGCGCCAGCAGCTTGGAACACGGGGAGCGCGAGCAGTACTTC. It translates to CASSLEHGEREQYF.

This sequence joins TRBV4-2 and TRBJ2-1; D remains ambiguous. CDR3 length: 14 amino acids. V was trimmed by 0 bases and J by 6 bases, leaving 9 bases between them. CDR1 is LGHNA and CDR2 is YNFKEQ in the germline V gene. The CDR3 coding sequence is TGTGCCAGCAGCCAAGATCTGGTGGGCAATGAGCAGTTCTTC. Translated, it gives CASSQDLVGNEQFF.

This clonotype was seen a handful of times. The chain is built from TRBV7-6 and TRBJ2-7; possible D gene TRBD2, 5 bases. Germline loops: CDR1 SGHVS, CDR2 FNYEAQ. The V and J ends lost 3 bases and 2 bases respectively, with 14 bases between them. The CDR3 runs to 15 residues. CDR3 residues: CASSFAPLGTYEQYF. DNA of the CDR3: TGTGCCAGCAGCTTCGCGCCACTAGGGACCTACGAGCAGTACTTC.

The chain links TRBV24-1 to TRBJ2-5; tentatively, D is TRBD2 (5 bases). V lost 4 bases to trimming and J lost 5 bases, with 22 bases between them. The CDR3 sequence is 17 residues long. Germline values: CDR1 KGHDR, CDR2 SFDVKD. This CDR3 is CATSDPRPPGSGETQYF. CDR3 bases: TGTGCCACCAGTGACCCGCGGCCGCCTGGGTCGGGGGAGACCCAGTACTTC.

The table lists this clonotype with a few counts. The chain carries TRBV12-3 or TRBV12-4 and TRBJ2-5; 8 nucleotides align to TRBD1. This CDR3 has 15 residues. With V trimmed by 5 bases and J by 2 bases, 7 bases remained unmatched. In nucleotides, the CDR3 is TGTGCCAGCAGTGCCACAGGGGGACAGCAAGAGACCCAGTACTTC. This translates into CASSATGGQQETQYF.

This clonotype was counted a few times. The chain employs TRBV7-9 and TRBJ2-1; 7 bases align to TRBD2. Trimming removed 4 bases from V and 1 base from J; junction bases left unmatched: 7. The CDR3 length is 16 residues. CDR1 SEHNR and CDR2 FQNEAQ come from the germline V gene (reference sequence). The CDR3 region is CASSSPWEGSYNEQFF. CDR3 sequence (DNA): TGTGCCAGCAGCTCCCCCTGGGAGGGTTCCTACAATGAGCAGTTCTTC.

The rearrangement joins TRBV6-2 or TRBV6-3 to TRBJ1-6; D may be TRBD1 (6 bases). The CDR3 covers 14 residues. Germline CDR1 is MNHEY and CDR2 is SVGEGT. Trimming stripped 7 bases from V and 9 bases from J, with 16 bases between. The CDR3 DNA reads as TGTGCCAGCAAGGGGGACCGCAGGGGTTCACCCCTCCACTTT. Protein product: CASKGDRRGSPLHF.

The chain has TRBV2 and TRBJ1-5, with 10 bases lining up with TRBD1. This CDR3 comprises 14 residues. Per the germline V gene, CDR1 is SNHLY and CDR2 is FYNNEI. The trim removed 5 bases at V and 5 bases at J, leaving 3 bases unmatched. Here the CDR3 DNA reads TGTGCCAGCAGTACGACAGGGGGCTATCAGCCCCAGCATTTT. Its protein product is CASSTTGGYQPQHF.

CDR3 amino acids: CASNGRETGDTQYF. For the CDR3, the DNA is TGTGCCAGCAACGGTCGTGAGACGGGAGATACGCAGTATTTT. This chain connects TRBV7-3 to TRBJ2-3; D gene uncertain. Germline CDR1 and CDR2: SGHTA and FQGTGA. There are 14 residues in the CDR3. V lost 7 bases to trimming and J lost 5 bases, with 16 bases between them. The complete variable domain, with remaining parts taken from reference TRBV7-3 and TRBJ2-3, reads GAGVSQTPSNKVTEKGKYVELRCDPISGHTALYWYRQSLGQGPEFLIYFQGTGAADDSGLPNDRFFAVRPEGSVSTLKIQRTERGDSAVYLCASNGRETGDTQYFGPGTRLTVL.

The chain has TRBV20-1 and TRBJ2-2; D remains unclear. Germline V lookup: CDR1 DFQATT, CDR2 SNEGSKA (reference sequence). The CDR3 runs 14 residues. V was pared by 0 bases and J by 1 base, with 6 bases between. In DNA, the CDR3 is TGCAGTGCTAGAGACGCCCGGAACACCGGGGAGCTGTTTTTT. This sequence encodes CSARDARNTGELFF.

The chain carries TRBV7-2 and TRBJ2-7; D not resolved. Trimming stripped 5 bases from V and 0 bases from J, with 17 bases between. The CDR3 totals 16 residues. Germline V gene data show CDR1 as SGHTA and CDR2 as FQGNSA. CDR3 sequence: CASSRGVAVGSYEQYF. The CDR3 region has the DNA TGTGCCAGCAGCCGTGGCGTGGCAGTTGGCTCCTACGAGCAGTACTTC.

V gene TRBV4-1 combines with J gene TRBJ1-5, with a possible D match to TRBD1 (5 bases). The CDR3 is 16 amino acids. Germline CDR1 and CDR2: MGHRA and YSYEKL. Trimming shortened V by 3 bases and J by 7 bases, and 19 bases separated the two germline ends. The CDR3, as DNA: TGCGCCAGCAGCCACCTTACGGAGGGGTTGGGACAGCCCCAGCATTTT. As protein: CASSHLTEGLGQPQHF.

This clonotype came up a few times. The rearrangement uses TRBV28 and TRBJ2-5, with D unclear. The J call could be wrong; TRBJ2-7 is a better fit for the DNA end. The CDR3 is 17 amino acids. Germline V CDR1 and CDR2: MDHEN, SYDVKM. CDR3 in amino acids: CASSLTVGLSLSYEQYF. The CDR3 DNA reads TGTGCCAGCAGTTTAACCGTCGGTCTTAGCCTTTCCTACGAGCAGTACTTC.

The V and J genes are TRBV12-3 or TRBV12-4 and TRBJ2-5, with TRBD1 matching over 8 bases. J lost 0 bases, V lost 3 bases, and 6 bases had no gene match. CDR3 length: 16 residues. DNA of the CDR3: TGTGCCAGCAGTTTGGGGGACAGGAGGTACCAAGAGACCCAGTACTTC. Translated: CASSLGDRRYQETQYF.

CDR3 bases: TGTGCCAGCAGTTACTGGGGACGCGAAGCTTTCTTT. This translates into CASSYWGREAFF. This chain connects TRBV6-5 to TRBJ1-1, with D perhaps matching TRBD1 (5 bases). Trimming removed 1 base at V and 8 bases at J, with 8 bases between. Germline CDR1 and CDR2: MNHEY and SVGAGI. The CDR3 consists of 12 residues.

This clonotype was seen more than once but under ten times. This chain uses TRBV9 with TRBJ1-2; TRBD1 might be the D (5 bases). The germline CDR1 and CDR2 sequences are SGDLS and YYNGEE. The CDR3 runs 13 residues. Between the trimmed V and J ends, which lost 3 bases and 2 bases, there was a span of 8 bases. The CDR3 DNA sequence: TGTGCCAGCAGCGCCCGACAGAACTATGGCTACACCTTC. Translation: CASSARQNYGYTF. The variable domain in full, completed from reference TRBV9 and TRBJ1-2, reads DSGVTQTPKHLITATGQRVTLRCSPRSGDLSVYWYQQSLDQGLQFLIQYYNGEERAKGNILERFSAQQFPDLHSELNLSSLELGDSALYFCASSARQNYGYTFGSGTRLTVV.

Turning to this clonotype: A junction boundary mismatches the germline segment, possibly from a read error. The chain links TRBV20-1 to TRBJ1-6; D uncertain. Germline assignment: CDR1 DFQATT and CDR2 SNEGSKA (reference sequence). This CDR3 has 9 amino acids. This chain's CDR3 is CSARAPPAF. CDR3 sequence (DNA): TGCAGTGCTAGAGCACCGCCGGCTTTT.

CDR3 nucleotide sequence: TGTGCCAGCAGCAAGAGGTCGTCCTCCTCCTACGAGCAGTACTTC. Encoded protein: CASSKRSSSSYEQYF. This chain links TRBV7-3 with TRBJ2-7; D ambiguous. The V and J ends lost 5 bases and 0 bases respectively, with 14 bases between them. The V gene's germline CDR1 is SGHTA and CDR2 FQGTGA. CDR3 length: 15 amino acids.

The V gene is TRBV20-1, the J gene TRBJ2-3; perhaps D is TRBD1 or TRBD2 (7 bases each). The CDR3 is made up of 15 amino acids. V was clipped by 1 base and J by 3 bases, with 14 bases between them. CDR1 is DFQATT, CDR2 SNEGSKA, per germline (reference sequence). The CDR3 coding sequence is TGCAGTGCTAGAGTCCCAGGGGGGGAAACAGATACGCAGTATTTT. It codes for CSARVPGGETDTQYF.

The rearrangement joins TRBV20-1 to TRBJ2-3; 9 positions match TRBD2. V lost 5 bases, J lost 0 bases, and 3 bases stayed unmatched. The CDR3 spans 14 residues. Germline V lookup: CDR1 DFQATT, CDR2 SNEGSKA (reference sequence). The CDR3 is CSAGGLASTDTQYF. CDR3 nucleotide sequence: TGCAGTGCTGGCGGACTAGCGAGCACAGATACGCAGTATTTT.